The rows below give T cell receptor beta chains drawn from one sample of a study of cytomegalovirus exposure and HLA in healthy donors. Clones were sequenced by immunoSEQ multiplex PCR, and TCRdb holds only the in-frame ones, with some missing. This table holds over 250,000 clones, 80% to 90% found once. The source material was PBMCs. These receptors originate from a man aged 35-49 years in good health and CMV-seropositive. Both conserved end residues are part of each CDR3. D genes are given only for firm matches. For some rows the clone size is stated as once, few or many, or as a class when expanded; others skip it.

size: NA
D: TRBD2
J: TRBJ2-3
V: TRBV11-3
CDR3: CASKRDLEDTQYF
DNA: TGTGCCAGCAAGCGGGATTTGGAGGATACGCAGTATTTT

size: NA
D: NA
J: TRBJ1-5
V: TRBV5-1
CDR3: CASSLSGNNQPQHF
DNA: TGCGCCAGCAGCTTATCGGGAAACAATCAGCCCCAGCATTTT

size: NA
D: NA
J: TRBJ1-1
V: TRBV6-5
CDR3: CASSVAANTEAFF
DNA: TGTGCCAGCAGTGTGGCGGCGAACACTGAAGCTTTCTTT

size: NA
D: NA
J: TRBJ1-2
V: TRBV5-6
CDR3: CASSLGGPGSYTF
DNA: TGTGCCAGCAGCTTGGGGGGGCCAGGGAGCTACACCTTC

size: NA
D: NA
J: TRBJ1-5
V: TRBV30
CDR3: CAWSVLGSSNQPQHF
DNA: TGTGCCTGGAGTGTTCTGGGGAGTAGCAATCAGCCCCAGCATTTT

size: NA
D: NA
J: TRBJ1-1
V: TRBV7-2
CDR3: CASSSNRVGAFF
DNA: TGTGCCAGCAGCTCCAACAGGGTAGGGGCTTTCTTT

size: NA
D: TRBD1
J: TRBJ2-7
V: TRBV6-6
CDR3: CASSWTGVEQYF
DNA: TGTGCCAGCAGCTGGACAGGGGTTGAGCAGTACTTC

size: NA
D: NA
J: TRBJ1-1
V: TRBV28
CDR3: CASSFDVLGGSVPEAFF
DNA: TGTGCCAGCAGTTTCGACGTGCTGGGGGGGTCGGTACCTGAAGCTTTCTTT

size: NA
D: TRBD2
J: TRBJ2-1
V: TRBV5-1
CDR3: CASSTGGVRNEQFF
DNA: TGCGCCAGCAGCACGGGAGGGGTTAGGAATGAGCAGTTCTTC

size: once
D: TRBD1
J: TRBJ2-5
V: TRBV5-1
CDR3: CASSSGTGGEETQYF
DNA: TGCGCCAGCAGCTCTGGGACAGGGGGCGAGGAGACCCAGTACTTC

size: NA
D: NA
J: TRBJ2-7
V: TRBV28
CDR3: CALGRGYEQYF
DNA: TGTGCCCTCGGCAGGGGCTACGAGCAGTACTTC

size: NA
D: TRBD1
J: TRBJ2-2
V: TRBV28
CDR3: CASSQPGQGTGELFF
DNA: TGTGCCAGCAGCCAACCGGGACAGGGGACCGGGGAGCTGTTTTTT

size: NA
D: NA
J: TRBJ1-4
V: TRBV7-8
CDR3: CASSSAWGDDEKLFF
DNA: TGTGCCAGCAGCTCCGCTTGGGGGGACGATGAAAAACTGTTTTTT

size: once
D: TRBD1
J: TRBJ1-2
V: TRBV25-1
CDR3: CASSEGGGNYGYTF
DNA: TGTGCCAGCAGTGAAGGAGGGGGCAACTATGGCTACACCTTC

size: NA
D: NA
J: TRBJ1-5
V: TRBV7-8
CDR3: CASGLGASNQPQHF
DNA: TGTGCCAGCGGCCTTGGGGCTAGCAATCAGCCCCAGCATTTT

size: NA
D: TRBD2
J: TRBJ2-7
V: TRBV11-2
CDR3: CASSFSGAFYEQYF
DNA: TGTGCCAGCAGCTTTAGCGGGGCCTTCTACGAGCAGTACTTC

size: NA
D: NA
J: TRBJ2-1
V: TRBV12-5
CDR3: CASGSWTGGSYNEQFF
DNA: TGTGCTAGTGGGTCGTGGACTGGCGGCTCCTACAATGAGCAGTTCTTC

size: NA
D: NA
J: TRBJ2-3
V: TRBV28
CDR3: CASSTGSGSDTQYF
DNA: TGTGCCAGCAGCACTGGGAGCGGATCAGATACGCAGTATTTT

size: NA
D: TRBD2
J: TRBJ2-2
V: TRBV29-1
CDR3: CSVQTSGRANTGELFF
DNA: TGCAGCGTTCAGACTAGCGGGAGAGCGAACACCGGGGAGCTGTTTTTT

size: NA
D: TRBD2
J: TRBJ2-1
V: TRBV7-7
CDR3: CASSLAGSNEQFF
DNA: TGTGCTAGCAGCTTAGCGGGGAGCAATGAGCAGTTCTTC

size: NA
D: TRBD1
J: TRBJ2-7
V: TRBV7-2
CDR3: CASSLGQGADEQYF
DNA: TGTGCCAGCAGCTTAGGACAGGGGGCCGACGAGCAGTACTTC

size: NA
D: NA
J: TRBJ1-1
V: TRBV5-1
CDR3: CASSLGGEAFF
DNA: TGCGCCAGCAGCTTAGGGGGAGAAGCTTTCTTT

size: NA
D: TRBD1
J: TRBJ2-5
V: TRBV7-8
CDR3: CASSLWTGRQETQYF
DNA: TGTGCCAGCAGCTTGTGGACAGGGAGGCAAGAGACCCAGTACTTC

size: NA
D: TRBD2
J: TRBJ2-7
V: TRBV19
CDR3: CASSRVLAGGSYEQYF
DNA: TGTGCCAGTAGTAGAGTCCTAGCGGGAGGTTCCTACGAGCAGTACTTC

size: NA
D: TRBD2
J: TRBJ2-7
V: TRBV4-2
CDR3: CASSQGLAGVEQYF
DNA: TGTGCCAGCAGCCAGGGACTAGCGGGAGTCGAGCAGTACTTC

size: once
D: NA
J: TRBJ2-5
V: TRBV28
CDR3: CASSLSRGTREETQYF
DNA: TGTGCCAGCAGTTTATCGAGGGGGACACGGGAAGAGACCCAGTACTTC

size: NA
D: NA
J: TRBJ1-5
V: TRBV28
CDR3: CASRRQGNQPQHF
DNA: TGTGCCAGCAGAAGACAGGGCAATCAGCCCCAGCATTTT

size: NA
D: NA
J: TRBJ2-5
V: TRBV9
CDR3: CASSVGYYRQETQYF
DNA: TGTGCCAGCAGCGTAGGGTACTACCGCCAAGAGACCCAGTACTTC

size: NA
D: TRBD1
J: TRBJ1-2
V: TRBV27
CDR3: CASSLYGQGVYGYTF
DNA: TGTGCCAGCAGCCTCTACGGACAGGGGGTTTATGGCTACACCTTC

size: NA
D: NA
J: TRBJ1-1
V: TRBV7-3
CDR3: CASSLVGGGVTEAFF
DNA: TGTGCCAGCAGCTTAGTCGGTGGAGGGGTGACTGAAGCTTTCTTT

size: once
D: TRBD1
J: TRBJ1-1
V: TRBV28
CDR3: CASRGQGYTEAFF
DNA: TGTGCCAGCAGGGGACAGGGTTACACTGAAGCTTTCTTT

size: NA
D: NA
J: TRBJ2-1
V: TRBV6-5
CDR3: CASSKTSYNEQFF
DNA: TGTGCCAGCAGTAAGACTAGCTACAATGAGCAGTTCTTC

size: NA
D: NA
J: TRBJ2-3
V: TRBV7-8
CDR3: CASSSGLRADTQYF
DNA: TGTGCCAGCAGTTCCGGGTTGAGGGCAGATACGCAGTATTTT

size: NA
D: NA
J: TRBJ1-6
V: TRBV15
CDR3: CATSRDQIMADSPLHF
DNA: TGTGCCACCAGCAGAGATCAGATCATGGCGGATTCACCCCTCCACTTT

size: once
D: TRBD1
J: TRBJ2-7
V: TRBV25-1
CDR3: CASSEGTVEEQYF
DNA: TGTGCCAGCAGTGAGGGGACAGTCGAAGAGCAGTACTTC

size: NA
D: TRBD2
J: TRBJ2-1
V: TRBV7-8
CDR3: CASSLASGSNEQFF
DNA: TGTGCCAGCAGCCTCGCTAGCGGGAGCAATGAGCAGTTCTTC

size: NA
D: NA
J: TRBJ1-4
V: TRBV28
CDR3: CASSPPAGQIRVF
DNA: TGTGCCAGCAGCCCGCCCGCCGGACAGATACGTGTTTTT

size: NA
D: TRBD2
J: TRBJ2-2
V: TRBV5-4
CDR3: CASSPGLAGNTGELFF
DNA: TGTGCCAGCAGCCCGGGACTAGCGGGAAACACCGGGGAGCTGTTTTTT

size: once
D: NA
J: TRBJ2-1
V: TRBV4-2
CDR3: CASSPSELNEQFF
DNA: TGTGCCAGCAGCCCCTCGGAGCTTAATGAGCAGTTCTTC

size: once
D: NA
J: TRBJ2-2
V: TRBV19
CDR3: CASSIWAGSGGELFF
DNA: TGTGCCAGTAGTATCTGGGCGGGCTCCGGGGGGGAGCTGTTTTTT

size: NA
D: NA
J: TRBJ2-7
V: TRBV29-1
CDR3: CSVESSSYEQYF
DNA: TGCAGCGTTGAGTCGAGCTCCTACGAGCAGTACTTC

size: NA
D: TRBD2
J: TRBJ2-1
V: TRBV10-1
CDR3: CASSESKRDTHEQFF
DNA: TGCGCCAGCAGTGAGTCGAAGCGGGATACCCATGAGCAGTTCTTC

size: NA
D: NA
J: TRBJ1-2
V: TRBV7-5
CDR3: CARRARGWDRVLNYGYTF
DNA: TGTGCCAGAAGAGCTAGGGGGTGGGACAGGGTCTTGAACTATGGCTACACCTTC

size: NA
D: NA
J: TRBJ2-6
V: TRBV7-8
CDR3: CASSILLGANVLTF
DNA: TGTGCCAGCAGTATATTGTTGGGGGCCAACGTCCTGACTTTC